This TCR beta chain derives from a study of PD-L1 blockade in urothelial cancer. The germline V gene has CDR1 MNHEY and CDR2 SVGAGI. The V end lost 6 bases, the J end lost 1 base, and 13 bases lay between the germline ends. There are 15 residues in the CDR3. Synthetic TCR analog templates were spiked into all PCRs individually. Only in-frame clones appear in the TCRdb table, and some are missing; sequencing was by immunoSEQ multiplex PCR. This table has around 30,000 clones, approximately 82% appearing once. J is TRBJ2-1 and V is TRBV6-5, with a possible D match to TRBD1 (5 bases). The sequence was obtained from a man aged 55 to 70 with urothelial cancer. Material: PBMCs, obtained around atezolizumab (anti-PD-L1) treatment. The CDR3, as DNA: TGTGCCAGCAGCATCGACAAGGGGTCCTACAATGAGCAGTTCTTC. Its translation is CASSIDKGSYNEQFF.